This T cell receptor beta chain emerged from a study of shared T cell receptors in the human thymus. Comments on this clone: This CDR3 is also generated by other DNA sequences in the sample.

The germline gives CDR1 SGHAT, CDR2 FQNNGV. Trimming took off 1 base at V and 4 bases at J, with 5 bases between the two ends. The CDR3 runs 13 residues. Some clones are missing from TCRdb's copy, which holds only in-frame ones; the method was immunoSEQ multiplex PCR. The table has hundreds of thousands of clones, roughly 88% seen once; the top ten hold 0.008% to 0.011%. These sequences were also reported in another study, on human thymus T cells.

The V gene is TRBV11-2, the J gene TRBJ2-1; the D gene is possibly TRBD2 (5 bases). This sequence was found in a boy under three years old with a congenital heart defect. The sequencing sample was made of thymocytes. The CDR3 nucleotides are TGTGCCAGCAGCTTAGGAGGGTACAATGAGCAGTTCTTC. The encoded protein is CASSLGGYNEQFF.